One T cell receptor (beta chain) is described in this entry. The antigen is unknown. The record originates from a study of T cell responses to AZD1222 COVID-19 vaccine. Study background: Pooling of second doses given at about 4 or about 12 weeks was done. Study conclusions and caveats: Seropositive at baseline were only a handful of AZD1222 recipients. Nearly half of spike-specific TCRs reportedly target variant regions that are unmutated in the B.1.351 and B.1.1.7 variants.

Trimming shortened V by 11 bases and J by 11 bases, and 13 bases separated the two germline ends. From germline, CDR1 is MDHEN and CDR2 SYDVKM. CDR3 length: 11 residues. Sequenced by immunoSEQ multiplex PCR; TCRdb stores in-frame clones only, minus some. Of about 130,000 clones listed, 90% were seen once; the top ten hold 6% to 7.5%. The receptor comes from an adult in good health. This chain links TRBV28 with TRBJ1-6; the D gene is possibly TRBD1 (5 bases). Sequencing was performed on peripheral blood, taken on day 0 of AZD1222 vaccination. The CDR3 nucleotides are TGTGCCGTAAGGGGAGAGCCACCCCTCCACTTT. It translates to CAVRGEPPLHF. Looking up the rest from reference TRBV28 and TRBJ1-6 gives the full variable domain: DVKVTQSSRYLVKRTGEKVFLECVQDMDHENMFWYRQDPGLGLRLIYFSYDVKMKEKGDIPEGYSVSREKKERFSLILESASTNQTSMYLCAVRGEPPLHFGNGTRLTVT.